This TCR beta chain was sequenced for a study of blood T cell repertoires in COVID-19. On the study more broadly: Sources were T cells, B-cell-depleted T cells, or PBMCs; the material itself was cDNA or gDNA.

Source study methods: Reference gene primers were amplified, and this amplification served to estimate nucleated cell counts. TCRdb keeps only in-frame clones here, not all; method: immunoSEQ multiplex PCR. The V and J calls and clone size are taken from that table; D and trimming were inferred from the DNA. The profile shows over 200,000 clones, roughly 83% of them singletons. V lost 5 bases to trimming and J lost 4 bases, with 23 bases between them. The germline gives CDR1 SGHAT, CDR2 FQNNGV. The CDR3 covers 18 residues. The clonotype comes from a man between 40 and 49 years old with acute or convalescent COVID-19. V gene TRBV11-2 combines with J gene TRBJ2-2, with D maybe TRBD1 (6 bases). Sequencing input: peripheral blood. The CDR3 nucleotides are TGTGCCAGCAGCAACCTCGGGACACCTCCGTTGGGCACCGGGGAGCTGTTTTTT. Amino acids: CASSNLGTPPLGTGELFF.